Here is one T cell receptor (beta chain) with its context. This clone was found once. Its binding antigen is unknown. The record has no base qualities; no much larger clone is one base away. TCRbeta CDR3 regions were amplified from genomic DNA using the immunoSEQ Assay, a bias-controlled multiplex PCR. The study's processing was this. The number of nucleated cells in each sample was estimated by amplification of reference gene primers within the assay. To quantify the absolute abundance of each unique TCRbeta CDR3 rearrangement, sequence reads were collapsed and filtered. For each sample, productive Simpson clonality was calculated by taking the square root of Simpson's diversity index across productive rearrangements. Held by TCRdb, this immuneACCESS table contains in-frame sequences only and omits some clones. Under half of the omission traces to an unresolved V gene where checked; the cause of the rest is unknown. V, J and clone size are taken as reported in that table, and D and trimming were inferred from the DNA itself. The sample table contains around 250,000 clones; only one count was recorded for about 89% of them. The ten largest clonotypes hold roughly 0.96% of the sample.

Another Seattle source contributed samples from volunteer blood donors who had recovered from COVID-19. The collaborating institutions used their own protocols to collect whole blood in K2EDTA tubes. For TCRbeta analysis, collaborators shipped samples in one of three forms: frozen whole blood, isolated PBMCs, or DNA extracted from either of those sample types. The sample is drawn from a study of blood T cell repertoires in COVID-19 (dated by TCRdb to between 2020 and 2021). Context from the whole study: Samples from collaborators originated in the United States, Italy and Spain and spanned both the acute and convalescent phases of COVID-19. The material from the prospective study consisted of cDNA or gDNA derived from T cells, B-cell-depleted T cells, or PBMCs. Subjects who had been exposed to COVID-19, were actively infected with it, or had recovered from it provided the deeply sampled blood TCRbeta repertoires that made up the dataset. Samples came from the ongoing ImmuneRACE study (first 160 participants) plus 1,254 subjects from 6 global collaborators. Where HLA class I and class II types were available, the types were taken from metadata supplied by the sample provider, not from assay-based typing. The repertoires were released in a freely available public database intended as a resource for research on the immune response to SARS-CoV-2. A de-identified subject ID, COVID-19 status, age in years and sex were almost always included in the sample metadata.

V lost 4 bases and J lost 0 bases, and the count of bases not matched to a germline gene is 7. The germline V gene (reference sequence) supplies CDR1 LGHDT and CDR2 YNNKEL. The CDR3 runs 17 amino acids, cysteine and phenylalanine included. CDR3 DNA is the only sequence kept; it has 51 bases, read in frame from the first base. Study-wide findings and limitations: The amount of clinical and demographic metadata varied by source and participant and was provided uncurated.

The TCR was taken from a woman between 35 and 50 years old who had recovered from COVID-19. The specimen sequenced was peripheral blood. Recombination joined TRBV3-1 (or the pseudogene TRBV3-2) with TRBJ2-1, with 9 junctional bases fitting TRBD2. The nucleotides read TGTGCCAGCAGCCCACATTTTAGCGGGAGCTCCTACAATGAGCAGTTCTTC. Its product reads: CASSPHFSGSSYNEQFF.